The 21 T cell receptor beta chains presented below share a single source sample, sequenced in a study of blood T cells in healthy people across ages. The authors ran a second PCR of roughly 6 to 12 cycles using a sample-barcoded 5' primer and a J-beta primer mix. TCRdb fed the 5' RACE reads into MiXCR, producing one record per CDR3 protein. The data hold 550,000 to 700,000 distinct CDR3 sequences, with about 25% observed a single time. Sequencing was carried out using blood. These receptors were obtained from a woman in her 70s in good health.

The chain employs TRBV6-5 and TRBJ1-5, with D tentatively TRBD1 (5 bases). V was clipped by 7 bases and J by 1 base, with 8 bases between them. The CDR3 spans 13 residues. In germline, CDR1 is MNHEY, CDR2 SVGAGI. The CDR3 protein is CASNKGSNQPQHF. The CDR3, as DNA: TGTGCCAGCAACAAGGGGAGCAATCAGCCCCAGCATTTT.

This clonotype was detected ten times or more. This chain uses TRBV3-1 with TRBJ2-3, with TRBD2 identical over 10 bases. There are 14 residues in the CDR3. Looked up from germline, CDR1 is LGHDT and CDR2 is YNNKEL (reference sequence). V was pared by 8 bases and J by 5 bases, with 7 bases of the junction left unmatched. The CDR3 region is CASGTSGARDTQYF. In DNA, the CDR3 is TGTGCCAGCGGCACTAGCGGGGCAAGAGATACGCAGTATTTT.

The V and J genes are TRBV30 and TRBJ1-2, with 8 bases fitting TRBD1. This CDR3 contains 13 residues. Germline V gene sequence: CDR1 GTSNPN, CDR2 SVGIG (reference sequence). V gave up 4 bases and J gave up 8 bases; unmatched junction bases: 9. In DNA form, the CDR3 reads TGTGCCTGGACCTCAGGGGGCGCAGGCGGCTACACCTTC. Its protein product is CAWTSGGAGGYTF.

This clonotype was seen a handful of times. This chain joins TRBV7-9 and TRBJ1-1, with D uncertain. V was shortened by 1 base and J by 9 bases, with 15 bases between the two germline ends. Germline assignment: CDR1 SEHNR and CDR2 FQNEAQ (reference sequence). This CDR3 region has 14 residues. As DNA, the CDR3 is TGTGCCAGCAGCTTAGAAACGAGGCCCGATAAAGCTTTCTTT. The encoded protein is CASSLETRPDKAFF.

V usage is TRBV7-2 and J usage is TRBJ2-1; D may be TRBD1 (5 bases). The germline gives CDR1 SGHTA, CDR2 FQGNSA. The V end was cut by 5 bases, the J end by 0 bases, with 11 bases between. This CDR3 contains 15 residues. The CDR3 is CASSTDSSSYNEQFF. The CDR3 coding sequence is TGTGCCAGCAGCACAGACAGTAGCTCCTACAATGAGCAGTTCTTC.

This clonotype came up a few times. The chain recombines TRBV28 with TRBJ2-5; D gene unclear. This CDR3 region has 12 residues. The ends were cut back, 4 bases at V and 3 bases at J, with 6 bases in the middle. Germline V gene data show CDR1 as MDHEN and CDR2 as SYDVKM. CDR3 coding DNA: TGTGCCAGCAGTTCACCCGAAGAGACCCAGTACTTC. The encoded protein is CASSSPEETQYF.

This clonotype was detected only a few times. J is TRBJ1-6 and V is TRBV7-3; the D is unclear. Germline V gives CDR1 SGHTA, CDR2 FQGTGA. This CDR3 is 15 amino acids long. With 2 bases removed from V and 7 bases from J, the gap between germline ends came to 12 bases. The CDR3 DNA is TGTGCCAGCAGCTTATTGCCCGGATCAAATTCACCCCTCCACTTT. It codes for CASSLLPGSNSPLHF.

Only a few counts were recorded for this clonotype. This chain connects TRBV4-2 to TRBJ2-3, with 15 bases identical to TRBD2. The CDR3 runs to 17 residues. Germline V gives CDR1 LGHNA, CDR2 YNFKEQ. After removal of 4 bases from V and 2 bases from J, the junction contained 4 bases not matched to a gene. The CDR3 nucleotides read TGTGCCAGCAGCCCGGGGACTAGCGGGGGGATCACAGATACGCAGTATTTT. The encoded protein is CASSPGTSGGITDTQYF.

V and J are TRBV10-3 and TRBJ2-5; no firm D call. CDR3 size: 13 residues. The germline V gene has CDR1 ENHRY and CDR2 SYGVKD. Trimming removed 3 bases at V and 2 bases at J, with 7 bases between. The CDR3 region is CAISDRVQETQYF. CDR3 DNA: TGTGCCATCAGTGATCGAGTTCAAGAGACCCAGTACTTC.

This clonotype was seen a handful of times. V is TRBV28 and J is TRBJ1-4; D is unresolved. The CDR3 is 15 amino acids. Germline CDR1 and CDR2: MDHEN and SYDVKM. V was cut by 1 base and J by 10 bases, with 16 bases left in between. The CDR3 region has the DNA TGTGCCAGCAGTTTATTCGACCGGTCGGCGGGAAAACTGTTTTTT. Translation gives CASSLFDRSAGKLFF.

This clonotype has a handful of counts. The chain carries TRBV18 and TRBJ1-4; D is perhaps TRBD1 (5 bases). The CDR3 length is 15 residues. V shed 3 bases and J shed 5 bases, with 13 bases lying between them. Per germline, CDR1 KGHSH and CDR2 LQKENI. CDR3 residues: CASSPPGTGNEKLFF. CDR3 DNA sequence: TGTGCCAGCTCACCGCCCGGGACGGGGAATGAAAAACTGTTTTTT.

This clonotype was seen more than once but under ten times. The chain couples TRBV6-1 to TRBJ2-1; 12 nucleotides agree with TRBD2. The CDR3 consists of 16 residues. The germline V gene encodes CDR1 MNHNS and CDR2 SASEGT. J was trimmed by 3 bases and V by 4 bases; bases with no gene match: 4. CDR3 bases: TGTGCCAGCAGTGGGAGGACTAGCGGGGTCTACAATGAGCAGTTCTTC. It codes for CASSGRTSGVYNEQFF.

A word on this clonotype: One end of the junction is discordant with germline, which a read error may explain. The chain joins TRBV6-4 to TRBJ2-1; D possibly corresponds to TRBD1 (6 bases). Germline CDR1 and CDR2: MRHNA and SNTAGT. The CDR3 contains 15 residues. The CDR3 DNA follows: TGTACCAGCAGTGTTTCGACAGGAGCCCTCAATGAGCAGTTCTTC. Amino acids: CTSSVSTGALNEQFF.

The gene calls are TRBV5-1 and TRBJ1-4; 8 bases are shared with TRBD1. The CDR3 is made up of 14 amino acids. The junction had 10 bases not matched to a gene; V was cut back by 7 bases and J by 8 bases. Germline V gene sequence: CDR1 SGHRS, CDR2 YFSETQ. CDR3 bases: TGCGCCAGCGCAAAGGACAGGGTGGAGGAAAAACTGTTTTTT. It yields the protein CASAKDRVEEKLFF.

Points on this clonotype: Being one base from a much bigger clone, this may be a read error. J is TRBJ2-7 and V is TRBV2; D remains unclear. The V gene lost 2 bases and the J gene lost 5 bases, with 4 bases spanning the gap. The V gene's germline CDR1 is SNHLY and CDR2 FYNNEI. This CDR3 spans 11 amino acids. The CDR3 protein is CASSELNEQYF. In DNA, the CDR3 is TGTGCCAGCAGTGAACTGAACGAGCAGTACTTC.

Concerning this clonotype itself: One end of the junction is discordant with germline, which a read error may explain. The chain combines TRBV15 with TRBJ1-1; perhaps TRBD1 as D (5 bases). The CDR3 extends over 16 amino acids. Germline V gene sequence: CDR1 LNHNV, CDR2 YYDKDF (reference sequence). The CDR3 coding sequence is TGTGCCACCAGCGGAGATATCATGGCAGGGTCCACTGAAGCTTTCTTT. Amino acids: CATSGDIMAGSTEAFF.

In its sample, this clonotype was seen a few times. The rearrangement links TRBV7-6 to TRBJ2-1; D is undetermined. Between the trimmed V and J ends, which lost 6 bases and 6 bases, there was a span of 6 bases. The CDR3 sequence is 11 residues long. CDR1 is SGHVS and CDR2 is FNYEAQ in the germline V gene. CDR3 nucleotide sequence: TGTGCCAGCAGAACTGGCAATGAGCAGTTCTTC. Amino acid sequence: CASRTGNEQFF.

A few counts support this clonotype. The chain employs TRBV4-3 and TRBJ2-4; 10 nucleotides match TRBD2. Unmatched junction bases numbered 10, after V lost 0 bases and J lost 5 bases. Germline V gene sequence: CDR1 LGHNA, CDR2 YSLEER. The CDR3 consists of 18 residues. CDR3: CASSQDSGGNLIQNIQYF. CDR3 sequence (DNA): TGCGCCAGCAGCCAAGATAGCGGGGGGAACTTGATACAAAACATTCAGTACTTC.

The chain combines TRBV6-2 or TRBV6-3 with TRBJ2-7; weak D call: TRBD1 (5 bases). Per the germline V gene, CDR1 is MNHEY and CDR2 is SVGEGT. The germline V and J ends were trimmed by 2 bases and 3 bases, with 14 bases remaining between them. The CDR3 length is 15 residues. Written as DNA, the CDR3 is TGTGCCAGCAGTTACGTCTCCAAAGGGGACTACGAGCAGTACTTC. It encodes CASSYVSKGDYEQYF.

The table lists this clonotype with a few counts. This chain joins TRBV4-2 and TRBJ2-5; D is perhaps TRBD1 (5 bases). The CDR3 runs 14 residues. The germline V gene has CDR1 LGHNA and CDR2 YNFKEQ. Trimming cost V 2 bases and J 3 bases, with 10 bases left between them. CDR3 protein: CASSQSVGEETQYF. CDR3 in DNA: TGTGCCAGCAGCCAATCGGTAGGGGAAGAGACCCAGTACTTC.

This clonotype was seen a few times. The chain has TRBV2 and TRBJ1-5; D unresolved. This CDR3 comprises 14 residues. CDR1 is SNHLY, CDR2 FYNNEI, per germline. V was pared by 4 bases and J by 7 bases, with 14 bases between. CDR3 DNA sequence: TGTGCCAGCAGTGGGTGGGATAGGCTGCAGCCCCAGCATTTT. Translated, it gives CASSGWDRLQPQHF.